The sequence of this T cell receptor (beta chain) was determined in a study of blood T cells in healthy people across ages. Study-wide points: CMV status of donors was unknown, possibly confounding expanded clonotype changes. The fall in TCR beta diversity per million T cells was roughly linear with age.

There are 15 residues in the CDR3. The trim removed 5 bases at V and 4 bases at J, leaving 9 bases unmatched. CDR1 and CDR2 from the germline V gene are SGDLS and YYNGEE. Remarks on this clonotype: Its antigen is undetermined.

A sample-barcoded 5' primer and a J-beta primer mix were used in a second PCR of about 6 to 12 cycles. A 12-random-nucleotide template-switch adaptor tagged each cDNA molecule. TCRdb fed the 5' RACE reads into MiXCR, producing one record per CDR3 protein. The sample gives about 1,400,000 distinct CDR3 sequences, around 59% of which show up once; under 8.5% is in the top ten. The TCR comes from a man aged 18 to 29 in good health. Source material: blood. The chain has TRBV9 and TRBJ2-1, with TRBD1 matching over 7 bases. CDR3 DNA: TGTGCCAGCAGTGCCCCGGACAGGAATTACAATGAGCAGTTCTTC. This codes for CASSAPDRNYNEQFF.